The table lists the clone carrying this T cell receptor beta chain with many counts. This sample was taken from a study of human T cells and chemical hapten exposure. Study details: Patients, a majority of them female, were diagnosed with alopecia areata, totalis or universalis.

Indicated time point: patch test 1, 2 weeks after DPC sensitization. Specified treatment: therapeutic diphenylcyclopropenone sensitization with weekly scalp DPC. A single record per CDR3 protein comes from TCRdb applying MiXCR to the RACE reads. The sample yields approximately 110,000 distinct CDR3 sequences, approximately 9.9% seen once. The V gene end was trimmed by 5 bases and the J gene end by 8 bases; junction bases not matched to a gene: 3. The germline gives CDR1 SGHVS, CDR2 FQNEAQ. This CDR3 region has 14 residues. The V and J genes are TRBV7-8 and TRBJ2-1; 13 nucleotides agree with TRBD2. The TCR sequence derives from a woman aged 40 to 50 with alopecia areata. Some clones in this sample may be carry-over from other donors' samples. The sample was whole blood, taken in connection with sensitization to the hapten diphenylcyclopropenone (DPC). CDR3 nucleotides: TGTGCCAGCAGCCTCGGACTAGCGGGAGATGAGCAGTTCTTC. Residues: CASSLGLAGDEQFF.